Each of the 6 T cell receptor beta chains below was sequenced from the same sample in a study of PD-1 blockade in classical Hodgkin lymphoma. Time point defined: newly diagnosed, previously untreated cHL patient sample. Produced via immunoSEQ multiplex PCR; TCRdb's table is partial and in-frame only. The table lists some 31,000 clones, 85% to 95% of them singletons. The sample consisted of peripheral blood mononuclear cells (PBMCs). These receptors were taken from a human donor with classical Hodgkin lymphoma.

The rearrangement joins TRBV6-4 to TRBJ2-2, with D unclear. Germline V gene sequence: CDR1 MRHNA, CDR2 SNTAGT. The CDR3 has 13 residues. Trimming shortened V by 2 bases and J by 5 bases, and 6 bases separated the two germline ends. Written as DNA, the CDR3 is TGTGCCAGCAGTGACAGGCCGACCGGGGAGCTGTTTTTT. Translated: CASSDRPTGELFF.

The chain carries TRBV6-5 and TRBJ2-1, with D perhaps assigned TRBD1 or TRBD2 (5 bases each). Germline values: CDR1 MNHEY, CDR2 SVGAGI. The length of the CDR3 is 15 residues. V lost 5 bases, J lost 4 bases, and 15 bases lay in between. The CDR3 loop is CASSAIGGRYNEQFF. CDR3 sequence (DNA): TGTGCCAGCAGTGCTATTGGGGGAAGGTACAATGAGCAGTTCTTC.

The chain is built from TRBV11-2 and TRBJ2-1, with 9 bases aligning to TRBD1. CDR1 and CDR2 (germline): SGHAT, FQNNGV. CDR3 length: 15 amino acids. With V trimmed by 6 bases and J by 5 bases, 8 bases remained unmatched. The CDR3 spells CASSLDRGLNNEQFF. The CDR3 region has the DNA TGTGCCAGCAGTCTGGACAGGGGATTAAACAATGAGCAGTTCTTC.

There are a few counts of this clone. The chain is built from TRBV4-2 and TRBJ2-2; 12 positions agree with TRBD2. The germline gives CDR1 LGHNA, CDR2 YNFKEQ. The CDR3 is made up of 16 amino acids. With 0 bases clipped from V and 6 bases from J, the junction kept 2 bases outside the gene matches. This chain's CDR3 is CASSQDPSGGAGELFF. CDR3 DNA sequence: TGTGCCAGCAGCCAAGATCCTAGCGGGGGGGCCGGGGAGCTGTTTTTT.

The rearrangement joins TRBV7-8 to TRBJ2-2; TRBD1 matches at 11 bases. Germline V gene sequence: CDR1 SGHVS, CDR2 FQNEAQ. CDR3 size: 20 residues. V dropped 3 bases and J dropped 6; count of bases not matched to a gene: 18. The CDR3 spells CASSFYLGQGARKGSGELFF. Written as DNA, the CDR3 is TGTGCCAGCAGCTTTTACCTAGGACAGGGGGCGAGGAAGGGCTCCGGGGAGCTGTTTTTT. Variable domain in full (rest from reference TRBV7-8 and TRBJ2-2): GAGVSQSPRYKVAKRGQDVALRCDPISGHVSLFWYQQALGQGPEFLTYFQNEAQLDKSGLPSDRFFAERPEGSVSTLKIQRTQQEDSAVYLCASSFYLGQGARKGSGELFFGEGSRLTVL.

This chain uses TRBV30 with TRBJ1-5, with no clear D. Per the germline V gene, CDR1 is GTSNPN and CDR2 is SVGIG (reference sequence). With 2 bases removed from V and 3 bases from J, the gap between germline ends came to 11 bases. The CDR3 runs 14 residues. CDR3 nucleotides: TGTGCCTGGAGTAGACGGGGTCCCAATCAGCCCCAGCATTTT. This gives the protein CAWSRRGPNQPQHF.